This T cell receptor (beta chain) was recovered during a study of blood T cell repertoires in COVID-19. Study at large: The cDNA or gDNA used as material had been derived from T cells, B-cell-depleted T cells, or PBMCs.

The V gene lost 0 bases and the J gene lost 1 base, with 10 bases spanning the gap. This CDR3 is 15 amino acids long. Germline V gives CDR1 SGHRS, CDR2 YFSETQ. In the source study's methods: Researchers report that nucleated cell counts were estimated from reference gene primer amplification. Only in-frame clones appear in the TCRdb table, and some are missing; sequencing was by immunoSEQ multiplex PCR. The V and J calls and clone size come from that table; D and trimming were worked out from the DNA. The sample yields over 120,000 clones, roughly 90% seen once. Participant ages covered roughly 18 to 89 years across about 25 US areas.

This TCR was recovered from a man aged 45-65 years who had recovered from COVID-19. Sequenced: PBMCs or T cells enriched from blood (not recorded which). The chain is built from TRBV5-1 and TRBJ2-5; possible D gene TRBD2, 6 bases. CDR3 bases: TGCGCCAGCAGCTTGGTTAGGGGAGGCCAAGAGACCCAGTACTTC. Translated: CASSLVRGGQETQYF.